This TCR beta chain stems from a study of CD8+CD57+ T cells in acquired aplastic anemia. Study-level information: Isolated CD4+ and CD8+ cells, once sorted, yielded DNA averaging approximately 3 ug. There were 10 million to 12 million reads, on average, for CD4+ cells from healthy donors. Study-level results: Common to patients and controls were roughly 30 CD8+ CDR3 sequences.

The CDR3 has 12 amino acids. Between the trimmed V and J ends, which lost 5 bases and 7 bases, there was a span of 9 bases. Germline CDR1 SNHLY, CDR2 FYNNEI. The sample holds a few counts of this clonotype. Its antigen is as yet unknown. The TCR beta profiling, which covered VDJ combination and CDR3 sequence, was carried out using genomic DNA as the template. TCRdb reprocessed the reads with MiXCR, giving one entry per CDR3 protein. The sample carries about 190,000 distinct CDR3 sequences, less than 70% recorded once. The rearrangement links TRBV2 to TRBJ1-5, with D unclear. This TCR derives from a human donor in good health, serving as a control. The sequenced sample consisted of sorted CD4+, CD8+, or CD8+CD57+ T cells (not recorded which) from PBMCs. Here the CDR3 reads CASSYDGQPQHF. Here the CDR3 DNA reads TGTGCCAGCAGTTATGACGGACAGCCCCAGCATTTT.